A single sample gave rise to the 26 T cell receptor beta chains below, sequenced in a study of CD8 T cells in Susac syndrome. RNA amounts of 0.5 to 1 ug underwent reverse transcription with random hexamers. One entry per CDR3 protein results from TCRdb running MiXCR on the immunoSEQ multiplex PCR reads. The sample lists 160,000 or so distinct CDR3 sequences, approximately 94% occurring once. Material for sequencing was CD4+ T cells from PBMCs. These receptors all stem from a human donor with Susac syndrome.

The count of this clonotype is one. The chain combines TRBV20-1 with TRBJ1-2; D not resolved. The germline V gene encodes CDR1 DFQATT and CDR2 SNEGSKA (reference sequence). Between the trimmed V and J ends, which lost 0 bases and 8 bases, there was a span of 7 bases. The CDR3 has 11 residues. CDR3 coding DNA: TGCAGTGCTAGAGATCAAGAGGGCTACACCTTC. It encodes CSARDQEGYTF.

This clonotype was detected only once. DNA of the CDR3: TGCAGCTTCAAGGACAGGGGACGGCAGTTCTTC. Its translation is CSFKDRGRQFF. The chain is built from TRBV29-1 and TRBJ2-1; 9 positions match TRBD1. Unmatched junction bases numbered 8, after V lost 8 bases and J lost 12 bases. Germline V gives CDR1 SQVTM, CDR2 ANQGSEA. The CDR3 is 11 amino acids.

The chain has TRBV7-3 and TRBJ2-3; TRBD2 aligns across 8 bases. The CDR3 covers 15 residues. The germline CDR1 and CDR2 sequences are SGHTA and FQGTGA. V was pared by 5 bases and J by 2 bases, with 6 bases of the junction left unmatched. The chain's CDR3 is CASSTQAGDTDTQYF. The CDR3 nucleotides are TGTGCCAGCAGCACACAAGCGGGGGACACAGATACGCAGTATTTT. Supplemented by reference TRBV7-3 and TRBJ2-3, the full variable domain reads GAGVSQTPSNKVTEKGKYVELRCDPISGHTALYWYRQSLGQGPEFLIYFQGTGAADDSGLPNDRFFAVRPEGSVSTLKIQRTERGDSAVYLCASSTQAGDTDTQYFGPGTRLTVL.

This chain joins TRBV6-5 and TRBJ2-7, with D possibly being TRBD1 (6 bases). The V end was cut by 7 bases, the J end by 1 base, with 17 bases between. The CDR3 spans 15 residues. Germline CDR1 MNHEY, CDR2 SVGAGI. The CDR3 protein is CASTTGRGRSYEQYF. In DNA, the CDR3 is TGTGCCAGCACTACCGGCAGGGGTCGGTCCTACGAGCAGTACTTC.

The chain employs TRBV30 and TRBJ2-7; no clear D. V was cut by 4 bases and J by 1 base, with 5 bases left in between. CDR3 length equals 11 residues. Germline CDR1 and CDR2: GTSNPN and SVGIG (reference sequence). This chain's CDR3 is CAWTISYEQYF. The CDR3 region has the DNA TGTGCCTGGACAATATCCTACGAGCAGTACTTC.

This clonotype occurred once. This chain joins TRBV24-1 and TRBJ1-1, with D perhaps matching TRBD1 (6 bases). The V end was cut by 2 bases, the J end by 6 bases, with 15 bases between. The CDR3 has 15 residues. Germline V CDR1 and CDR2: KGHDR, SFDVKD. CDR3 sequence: CATSDSPLGGSEAFF. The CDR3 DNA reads TGTGCCACCAGTGATTCCCCCTTGGGGGGCTCTGAAGCTTTCTTT.

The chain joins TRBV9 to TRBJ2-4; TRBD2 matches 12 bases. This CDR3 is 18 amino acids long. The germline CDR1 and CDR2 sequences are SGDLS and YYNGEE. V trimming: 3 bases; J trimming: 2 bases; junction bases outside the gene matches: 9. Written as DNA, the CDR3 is TGTGCCAGCAGCGCGAGGGCTAGCGGGGGGGTAACCAAAAACATTCAGTACTTC. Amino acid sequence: CASSARASGGVTKNIQYF.

CDR3 sequence (DNA): TGTGCCAGCAGCACAACTAGCCAGGGAGTGACCGGGGAGCTGTTTTTT. Its translation is CASSTTSQGVTGELFF. The chain is built from TRBV9 and TRBJ2-2, with TRBD2 as a possible D gene (6 bases). Germline CDR1 and CDR2: SGDLS and YYNGEE. The V and J ends lost 4 bases and 5 bases respectively, with 18 bases between them. The CDR3 has 16 amino acids.

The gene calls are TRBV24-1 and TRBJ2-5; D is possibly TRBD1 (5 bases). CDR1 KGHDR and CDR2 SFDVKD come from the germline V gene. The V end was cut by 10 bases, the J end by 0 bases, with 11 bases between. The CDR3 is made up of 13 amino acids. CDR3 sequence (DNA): TGTGCCACAAGGAACAGGAACCAAGAGACCCAGTACTTC. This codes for CATRNRNQETQYF.

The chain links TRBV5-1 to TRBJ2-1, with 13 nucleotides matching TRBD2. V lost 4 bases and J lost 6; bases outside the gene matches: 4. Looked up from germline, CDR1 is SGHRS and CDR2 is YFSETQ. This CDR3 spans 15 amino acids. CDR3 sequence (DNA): TGCGCCAGCAGCCTAACTAGCGGGGGGGTCAATGAGCAGTTCTTC. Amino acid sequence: CASSLTSGGVNEQFF.

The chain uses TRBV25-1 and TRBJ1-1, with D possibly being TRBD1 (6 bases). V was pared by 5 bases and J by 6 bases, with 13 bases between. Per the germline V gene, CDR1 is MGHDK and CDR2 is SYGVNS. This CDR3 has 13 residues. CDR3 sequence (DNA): TGTGCCAGCAGTCCAGGGGAGACGGCTGAAGCTTTCTTT. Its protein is CASSPGETAEAFF.

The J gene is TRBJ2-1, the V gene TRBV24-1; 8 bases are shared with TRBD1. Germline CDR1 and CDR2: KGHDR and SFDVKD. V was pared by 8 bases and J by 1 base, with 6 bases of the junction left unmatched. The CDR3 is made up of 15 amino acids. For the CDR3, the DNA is TGTGCCACCAAGCAGGGGGCGGCATCCTACAATGAGCAGTTCTTC. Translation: CATKQGAASYNEQFF.

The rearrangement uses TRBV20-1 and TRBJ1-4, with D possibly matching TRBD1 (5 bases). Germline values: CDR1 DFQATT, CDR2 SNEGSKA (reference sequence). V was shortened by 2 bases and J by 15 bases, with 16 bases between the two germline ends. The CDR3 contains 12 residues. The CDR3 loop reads CSARIGDGVMFF. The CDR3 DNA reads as TGCAGTGCTAGAATAGGGGACGGAGTAATGTTTTTT.

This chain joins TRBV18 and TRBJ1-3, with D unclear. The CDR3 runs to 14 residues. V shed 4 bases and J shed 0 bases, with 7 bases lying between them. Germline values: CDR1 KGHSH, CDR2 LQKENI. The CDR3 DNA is TGTGCCAGCTCACGTGACGTCTCTGGAAACACCATATATTTT. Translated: CASSRDVSGNTIYF.

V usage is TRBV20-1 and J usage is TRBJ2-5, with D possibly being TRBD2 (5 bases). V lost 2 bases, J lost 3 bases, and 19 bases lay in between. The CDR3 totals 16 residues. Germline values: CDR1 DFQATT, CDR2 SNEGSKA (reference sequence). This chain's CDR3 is CSARPTTGLVKETQYF. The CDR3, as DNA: TGCAGTGCTAGACCCACCACGGGGTTGGTGAAAGAGACCCAGTACTTC.

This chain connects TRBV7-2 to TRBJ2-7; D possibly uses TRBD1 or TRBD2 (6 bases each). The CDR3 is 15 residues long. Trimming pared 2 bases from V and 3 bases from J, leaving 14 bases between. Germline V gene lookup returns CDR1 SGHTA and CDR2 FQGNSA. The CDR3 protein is CASSLSRGVRYEQYF. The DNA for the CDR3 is TGTGCCAGCAGCTTATCGAGGGGGGTTCGCTACGAGCAGTACTTC.

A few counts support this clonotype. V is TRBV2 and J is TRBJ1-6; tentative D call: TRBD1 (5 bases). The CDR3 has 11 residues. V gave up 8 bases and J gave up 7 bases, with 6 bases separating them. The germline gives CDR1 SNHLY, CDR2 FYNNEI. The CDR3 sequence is CASSGNSPLHF. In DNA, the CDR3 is TGTGCCAGCTCAGGGAATTCACCCCTCCACTTT.

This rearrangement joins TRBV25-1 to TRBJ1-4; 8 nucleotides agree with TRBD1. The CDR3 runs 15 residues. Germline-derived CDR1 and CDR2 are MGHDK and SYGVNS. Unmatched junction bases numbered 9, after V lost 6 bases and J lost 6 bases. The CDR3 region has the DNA TGTGCCAGCAGCCCTAGGACAGGGCTTGATGAAAAACTGTTTTTT. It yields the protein CASSPRTGLDEKLFF.

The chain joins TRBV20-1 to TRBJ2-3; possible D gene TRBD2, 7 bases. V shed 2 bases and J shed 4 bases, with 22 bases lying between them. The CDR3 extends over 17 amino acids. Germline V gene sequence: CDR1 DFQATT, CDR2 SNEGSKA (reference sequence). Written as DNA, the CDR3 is TGCAGTGCTAGATGGTCCCCGGGGGCGGGGGTGGCAGATACGCAGTATTTT. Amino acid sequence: CSARWSPGAGVADTQYF.

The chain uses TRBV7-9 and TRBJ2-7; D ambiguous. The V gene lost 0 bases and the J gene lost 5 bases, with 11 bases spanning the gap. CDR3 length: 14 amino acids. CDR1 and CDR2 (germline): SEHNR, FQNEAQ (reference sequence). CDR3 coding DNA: TGTGCCAGCAGCTTAGCAGGGTTTGGAAACGAGCAGTACTTC. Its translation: CASSLAGFGNEQYF.

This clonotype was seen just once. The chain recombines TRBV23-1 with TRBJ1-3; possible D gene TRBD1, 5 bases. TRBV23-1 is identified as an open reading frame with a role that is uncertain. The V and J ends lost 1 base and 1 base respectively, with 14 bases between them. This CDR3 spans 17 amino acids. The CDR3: CASSQYPGLWSGNTIYF. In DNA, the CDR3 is TGCGCCAGCAGTCAATATCCGGGACTATGGTCTGGAAACACCATATATTTT.

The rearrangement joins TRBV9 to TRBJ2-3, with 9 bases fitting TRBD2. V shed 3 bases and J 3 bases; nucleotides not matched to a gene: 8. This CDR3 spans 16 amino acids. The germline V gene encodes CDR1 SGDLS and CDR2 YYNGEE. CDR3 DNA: TGTGCCAGCAGCGCTGCAGCGGGGGGCCGTACAGATACGCAGTATTTT. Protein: CASSAAAGGRTDTQYF.

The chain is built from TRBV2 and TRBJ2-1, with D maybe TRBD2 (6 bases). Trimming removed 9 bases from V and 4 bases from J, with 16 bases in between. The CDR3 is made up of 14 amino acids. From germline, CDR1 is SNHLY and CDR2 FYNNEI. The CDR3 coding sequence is TGTGCCAGTATTATTAGCGGAGGATACAATGAGCAGTTCTTC. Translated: CASIISGGYNEQFF.

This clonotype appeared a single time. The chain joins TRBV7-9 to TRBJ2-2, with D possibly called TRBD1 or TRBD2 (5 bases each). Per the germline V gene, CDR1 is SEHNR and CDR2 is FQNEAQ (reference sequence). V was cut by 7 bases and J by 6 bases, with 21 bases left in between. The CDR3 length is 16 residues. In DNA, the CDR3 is TGTGCCAGCACCCTAGCCGGGAAAGGGGCGGCCGGGGAGCTGTTTTTT. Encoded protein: CASTLAGKGAAGELFF.

CDR3 region: CASSLGLSETEAFF. CDR3 DNA sequence: TGTGCCAGCAGCTTAGGGTTGTCAGAGACTGAAGCTTTCTTT. The chain employs TRBV7-8 and TRBJ1-1; D ambiguous. V was trimmed by 1 base and J by 5 bases, leaving 11 bases between them. The V gene's germline CDR1 is SGHVS and CDR2 FQNEAQ. This CDR3 has 14 residues.

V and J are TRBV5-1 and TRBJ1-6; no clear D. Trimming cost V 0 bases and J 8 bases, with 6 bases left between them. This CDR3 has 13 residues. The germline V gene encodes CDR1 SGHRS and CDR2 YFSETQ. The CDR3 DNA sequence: TGCGCCAGCAGCTTGGGTCCCTATTCACCCCTCCACTTT. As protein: CASSLGPYSPLHF.